This T cell receptor beta chain derives from a study of T cell repertoires in cytomegalovirus infection. On the study more broadly: Both a matching HLA type and CMV infection were indicated by public TCR beta signatures. Whole-study findings and limits: The ex vivo response was dominated by HLA-C-restricted CMV-specific TCR beta clonotypes. Carriers of CMV plus the relevant HLA were identified by cumulative public TCR beta family frequency.

TCRdb re-called the reads through MiXCR, storing one row per CDR3 protein. The profile shows approximately 550,000 distinct CDR3 sequences, more than 15% of them singletons. This clonotype was counted many times. Its antigen remains unknown. The CDR3 spans 20 residues. Losses at the gene ends were 7 bases for V and 2 bases for J; bases not matched to a gene: 21. This chain links TRBV12-3 or TRBV12-4 with TRBJ1-3, with TRBD1 matching 9 bases. This receptor was taken from a human donor in good health (CMV status not recorded). Some clones in this sample may be carry-over from other donors' samples. Sequencing used CD8+ T cells from PBMCs. The CDR3 coding sequence is TGTGCCAGCACCACAGGGGGCGACAGATCAGCTCTGGTACCTGGAAACACCATATATTTT. This encodes CASTTGGDRSALVPGNTIYF.